One sample yielded the 4 T cell receptor beta chains listed below, sequenced in a study of read filtering for tumor transcriptome and immune sequencing. This library used approximately 370 ng RNA and molecular barcoded adaptors spanning alpha/delta and beta/gamma chains. TCRdb passed the reads through MiXCR, listing each CDR3 protein once. The sample shows approximately 140,000 distinct CDR3 sequences, roughly an eighth of them seen only once. What was sequenced was a population of CD138-negative cells sorted from bone marrow. The receptors here all came from a donor at least 40 years old with multiple myeloma.

This clonotype was found many times. In DNA form, the CDR3 reads TGTGCCAGTAGTGGCCCGGGACAGACCAATCAGCCCCAGCATTTT. This encodes CASSGPGQTNQPQHF. The chain is built from TRBV19 and TRBJ1-5; TRBD1 aligns across 7 bases. CDR1 and CDR2 from the germline V gene are LNHDA and SQIVND (reference sequence). The CDR3 is made up of 15 amino acids. J gave up 3 bases and V 5 bases, and 7 bases lay outside the gene matches.

The J gene is TRBJ2-1, the V gene TRBV5-4, with D possibly being TRBD1 or TRBD2 (5 bases each). This CDR3 comprises 14 residues. The germline V and J ends were trimmed by 7 bases and 6 bases, with 17 bases remaining between them. Germline V gives CDR1 SGHNT, CDR2 YYREEE (reference sequence). The CDR3 coding sequence is TGTGCCAGCGGGACCCTCGGTGGCAGCAATGAGCAGTTCTTC. This encodes CASGTLGGSNEQFF.

In its sample, this clonotype was seen many times. The chain couples TRBV5-1 to TRBJ2-7; 13 bases align to TRBD2. V lost 3 bases to trimming and J lost 5 bases; unmatched junction nucleotides: 14. The CDR3 runs 18 residues. Germline V gene sequence: CDR1 SGHRS, CDR2 YFSETQ. Here the CDR3 reads CASSSRGTSGTRGDEQYF. The CDR3 nucleotides are TGCGCCAGCAGCTCCAGGGGGACTAGCGGGACGAGAGGCGACGAGCAGTACTTC.

This clonotype was recorded at least ten times. At one boundary the junction diverges from the germline segment, which might be a read error. This chain connects TRBV27 to TRBJ2-7; 11 bases fit TRBD1. This CDR3 contains 12 residues. The germline CDR1 and CDR2 sequences are MNHEY and SMNVEV (reference sequence). The CDR3 DNA sequence: TGCGGTTCCGGGACAGGGGGCTACGAGCAGTACTTC. Amino acid sequence: CGSGTGGYEQYF.